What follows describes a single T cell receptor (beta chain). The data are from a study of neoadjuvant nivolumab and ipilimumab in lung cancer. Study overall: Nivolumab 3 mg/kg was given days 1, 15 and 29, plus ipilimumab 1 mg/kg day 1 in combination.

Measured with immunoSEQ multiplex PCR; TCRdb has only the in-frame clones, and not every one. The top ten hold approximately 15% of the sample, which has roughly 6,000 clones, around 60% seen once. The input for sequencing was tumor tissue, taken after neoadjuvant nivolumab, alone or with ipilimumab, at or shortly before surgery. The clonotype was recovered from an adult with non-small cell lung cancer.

The CDR3 nucleotides are TGTGCCAGCAGTTCCTCTATGGCAGGGGGTGAAGCTTTCTTT. It translates to CASSSSMAGGEAFF. This chain connects TRBV2 to TRBJ1-1, with TRBD1 matching over 7 bases. V shed 5 bases and J 7 bases; nucleotides not matched to a gene: 10. CDR1 SNHLY and CDR2 FYNNEI come from the germline V gene. CDR3 length: 14 residues.